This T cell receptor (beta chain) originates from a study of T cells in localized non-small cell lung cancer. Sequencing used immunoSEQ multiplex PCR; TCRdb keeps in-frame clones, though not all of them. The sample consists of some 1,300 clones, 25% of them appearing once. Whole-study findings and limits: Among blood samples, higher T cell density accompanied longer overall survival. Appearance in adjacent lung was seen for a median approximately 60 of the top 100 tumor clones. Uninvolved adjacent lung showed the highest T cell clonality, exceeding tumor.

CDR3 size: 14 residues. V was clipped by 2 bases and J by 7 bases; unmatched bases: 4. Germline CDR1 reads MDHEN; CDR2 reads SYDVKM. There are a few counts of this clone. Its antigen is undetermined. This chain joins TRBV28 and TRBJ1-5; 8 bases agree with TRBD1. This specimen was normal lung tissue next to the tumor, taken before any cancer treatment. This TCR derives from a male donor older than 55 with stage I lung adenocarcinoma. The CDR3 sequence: CASSLVAGGQPQHF. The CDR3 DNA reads TGTGCCAGCAGTTTAGTGGCAGGGGGCCAGCCCCAGCATTTT.